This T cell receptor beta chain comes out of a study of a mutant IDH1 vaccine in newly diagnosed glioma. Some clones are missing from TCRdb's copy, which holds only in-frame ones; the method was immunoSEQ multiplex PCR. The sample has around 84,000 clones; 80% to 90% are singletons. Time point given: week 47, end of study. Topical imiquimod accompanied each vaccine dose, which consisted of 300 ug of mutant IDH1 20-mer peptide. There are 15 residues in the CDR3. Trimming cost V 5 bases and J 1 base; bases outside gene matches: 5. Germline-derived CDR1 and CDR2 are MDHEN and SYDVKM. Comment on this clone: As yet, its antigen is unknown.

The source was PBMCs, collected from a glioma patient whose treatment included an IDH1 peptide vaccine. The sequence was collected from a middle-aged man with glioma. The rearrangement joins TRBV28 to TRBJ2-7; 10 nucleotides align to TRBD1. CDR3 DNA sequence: TGTGCCAGCAGTCTGCCGGGACAGGGGTCCTACGAGCAGTACTTC. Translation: CASSLPGQGSYEQYF. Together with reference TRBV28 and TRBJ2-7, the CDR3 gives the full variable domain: DVKVTQSSRYLVKRTGEKVFLECVQDMDHENMFWYRQDPGLGLRLIYFSYDVKMKEKGDIPEGYSVSREKKERFSLILESASTNQTSMYLCASSLPGQGSYEQYFGPGTRLTVT.